This T cell receptor (beta chain) was sequenced for a study of blood T cell repertoires in COVID-19. Study details: From the United States, Italy and Spain came samples of acute and convalescent COVID-19. T cells, B-cell-depleted T cells, or PBMCs supplied cDNA or gDNA.

Methods used by the authors: Reference gene primer amplification gave nucleated cell count estimates. Repertoires were generated with immunoSEQ multiplex PCR, while TCRdb's copy carries only in-frame clones and drops some. V and J calls and clone size are copied from that table; D and trimming were computed from the DNA. The sample includes about 180,000 clones, approximately 85% seen only once; the top ten take over 2.5%. Trimming shortened V by 7 bases and J by 6 bases, and 12 bases separated the two germline ends. The CDR3 is 13 amino acids. Germline loops: CDR1 KGHDR, CDR2 SFDVKD. The rearrangement links TRBV24-1 to TRBJ2-1; D gene unclear. The sequence was collected from a man aged 60 to 75 with acute or convalescent COVID-19. The sequenced sample was peripheral blood. This CDR3 is CATSAPGFNEQFF. CDR3 coding DNA: TGTGCCACCAGCGCTCCCGGGTTCAATGAGCAGTTCTTC.